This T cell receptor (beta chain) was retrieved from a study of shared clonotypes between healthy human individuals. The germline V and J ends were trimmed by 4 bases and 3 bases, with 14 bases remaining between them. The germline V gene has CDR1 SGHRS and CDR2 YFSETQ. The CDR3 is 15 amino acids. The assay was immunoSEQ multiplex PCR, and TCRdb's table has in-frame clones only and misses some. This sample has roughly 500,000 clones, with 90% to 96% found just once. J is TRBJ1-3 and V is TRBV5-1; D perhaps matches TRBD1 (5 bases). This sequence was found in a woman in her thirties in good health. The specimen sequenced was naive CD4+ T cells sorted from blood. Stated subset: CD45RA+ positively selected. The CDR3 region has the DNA TGCGCCAGCAGCCCCGGAGGGGCAGTTGGAAACACCATATATTTT. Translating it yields CASSPGGAVGNTIYF.